The present TCR beta chain was sequenced within a study of blood T cell repertoires in COVID-19. Overall study: Italy, Spain and the United States were the sources of the convalescent and acute COVID-19 samples. T cells, B-cell-depleted T cells, or PBMCs provided the cDNA or gDNA that served as material.

This clone was recorded at least ten times. Trimming cost V 3 bases and J 6 bases; bases outside gene matches: 11. Germline V lookup: CDR1 SGHRS, CDR2 YFSETQ. The CDR3 contains 16 residues. TCRdb's copy holds only in-frame clones and misses some; the assay was immunoSEQ multiplex PCR. The data contain around 63,000 clones, 72% of them singletons. This receptor was obtained from a woman aged 70-85 years with COVID-19, enrolled during active disease. Sequenced sample: peripheral blood. The V and J genes are TRBV5-1 and TRBJ1-2; TRBD1 aligns across 10 bases. Written as DNA, the CDR3 is TGCGCCAGCAGCTATCAGGACAGGGGGGGAAGAGATGGCTACACCTTC. Amino acid sequence: CASSYQDRGGRDGYTF.